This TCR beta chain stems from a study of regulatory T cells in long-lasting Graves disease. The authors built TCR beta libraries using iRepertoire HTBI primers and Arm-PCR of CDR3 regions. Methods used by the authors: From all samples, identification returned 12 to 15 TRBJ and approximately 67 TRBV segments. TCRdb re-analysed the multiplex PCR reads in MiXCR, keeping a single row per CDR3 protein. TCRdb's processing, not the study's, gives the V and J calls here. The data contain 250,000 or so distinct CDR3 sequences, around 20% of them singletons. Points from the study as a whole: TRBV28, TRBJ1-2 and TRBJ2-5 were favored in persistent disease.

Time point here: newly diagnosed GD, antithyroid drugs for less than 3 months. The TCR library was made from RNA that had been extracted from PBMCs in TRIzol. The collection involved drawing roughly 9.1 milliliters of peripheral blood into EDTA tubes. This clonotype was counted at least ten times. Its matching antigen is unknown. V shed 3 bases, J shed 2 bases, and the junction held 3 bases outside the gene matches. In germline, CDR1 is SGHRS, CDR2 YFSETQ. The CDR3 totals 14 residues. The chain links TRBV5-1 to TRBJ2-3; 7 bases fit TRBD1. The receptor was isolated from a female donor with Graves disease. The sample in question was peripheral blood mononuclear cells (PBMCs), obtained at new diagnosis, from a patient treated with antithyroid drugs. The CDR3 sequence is CASSSTGVTDTQYF. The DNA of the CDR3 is TGCGCCAGCAGCTCCACAGGGGTCACAGATACGCAGTATTTT.